The rows below give T cell receptor beta chains drawn from one sample of a study of blood T cells in healthy people across ages. TCRdb reanalysed the 5' RACE reads using MiXCR and keeps one entry per CDR3 protein. The table records 1,800,000 or so distinct CDR3 sequences, roughly two fifths of them present only once. Input material: blood. The receptors originated from a human donor in good health. The CDR3 runs from the conserved cysteine through the conserved F or W. A D gene is named only where the DNA matches it firmly. Size values are once, few and many counts, or a class for expanded clones, and some rows have none.

size	length	J	D	V	CDR3	DNA
few	18	TRBJ2-3	.	TRBV2	CASRAGTGVKRGGDTQYF	TGTGCCAGCAGAGCCGGGACAGGGGTTAAGCGGGGGGGAGATACGCAGTATTTT
.	14	TRBJ2-1	.	TRBV14	CASSQVVGGNEQFF	TGTGCCAGCAGCCAAGTGGTGGGAGGCAATGAGCAGTTCTTC
.	16	TRBJ1-2	TRBD1	TRBV28	CASSFRRDSTNYGYTF	TGTGCCAGCAGTTTTCGCCGGGACAGTACTAACTATGGCTACACCTTC
few	15	TRBJ1-5	.	TRBV6-6	CASSYSNGPNQPQHF	TGTGCCAGCAGTTACTCTAACGGGCCCAATCAGCCCCAGCATTTT
.	14	TRBJ2-5	TRBD1	TRBV5-1	CASTRQGAQETQYF	TGCGCCAGCACACGGCAGGGGGCCCAAGAGACCCAGTACTTC
.	14	TRBJ2-1	.	TRBV29-1	CSVEDRQVYNEQFF	TGCAGCGTTGAAGACCGACAGGTCTACAATGAGCAGTTCTTC
few	15	TRBJ2-7	TRBD1	TRBV20-1	CSADPRTGQSYEQYF	TGCAGTGCCGACCCTAGGACAGGTCAATCCTACGAGCAGTACTTC
once	15	TRBJ2-7	.	TRBV11-1	CASSLILASYNEQYF	TGTGCCAGCAGCTTAATCCTGGCCTCCTACAATGAGCAGTACTTC
.	14	TRBJ2-7	TRBD1	TRBV20-1	CSASPGTVYYEQYF	TGCAGTGCCTCTCCCGGGACAGTTTACTACGAGCAGTACTTC
.	14	TRBJ1-1	TRBD1	TRBV6-6	CASSRQGSSTEAFF	TGTGCCAGCAGCCGACAGGGTTCGTCCACTGAAGCTTTCTTT
.	14	TRBJ2-7	.	TRBV7-8	CASSFTGSGYEQYF	TGTGCCAGCAGCTTTACAGGGAGTGGTTACGAGCAGTACTTC
.	13	TRBJ1-5	.	TRBV2	CASNDSPGQPQHF	TGTGCCAGCAACGACTCCCCTGGCCAGCCCCAGCATTTT
many	13	TRBJ1-6	.	TRBV4-3	CASSQETGSPLHF	TGCGCCAGCAGCCAAGAGACAGGCTCACCCCTCCACTTT
few	15	TRBJ2-1	.	TRBV20-1	CSASRPADSYNEQFF	TGCAGTGCTAGCCGTCCAGCGGACTCCTACAATGAGCAGTTCTTC
.	14	TRBJ2-7	.	TRBV20-1	CSARMGQGFYEQYF	TGCAGTGCTAGAATGGGGCAGGGCTTCTACGAGCAGTACTTC
.	17	TRBJ2-3	TRBD2	TRBV9	CASSPRFRGGSTDTQYF	TGTGCCAGCAGCCCGCGATTTCGGGGGGGCAGCACAGATACGCAGTATTTT
few	16	TRBJ2-5	TRBD2	TRBV4-3	CASSQDIGGGQETQYF	TGCGCCAGCAGCCAAGATATCGGGGGGGGACAAGAGACCCAGTACTTC
.	15	TRBJ2-7	.	TRBV4-1	CASSPPGPPNYEQYF	TGCGCCAGCAGCCCCCCGGGACCGCCGAATTACGAGCAGTACTTC
few	14	TRBJ2-4	.	TRBV15	CATSTTVAKNIQYF	TGTGCCACCAGCACGACAGTAGCCAAAAACATTCAGTACTTC
.	13	TRBJ2-1	.	TRBV30	CAWSVLGDREQFF	TGTGCCTGGAGTGTACTGGGGGACCGGGAGCAGTTCTTC
.	18	TRBJ2-3	TRBD2	TRBV20-1	CSARDLTSGGPYTDTQYF	TGCAGTGCTAGAGATCTGACTAGCGGGGGGCCTTACACAGATACGCAGTATTTT
.	15	TRBJ2-7	.	TRBV12-3/TRBV12-4	CASFHSGAMGYEQYF	TGTGCCAGCTTTCATTCCGGGGCTATGGGTTACGAGCAGTACTTC
.	18	TRBJ2-7	TRBD2	TRBV5-1	CASSLAPTSGGNSYEQYF	TGCGCCAGCAGCTTGGCCCCGACTAGCGGGGGAAACTCCTACGAGCAGTACTTC
few	15	TRBJ2-5	TRBD2	TRBV15	CATSRAGRGGETQYF	TGTGCCACCAGCAGAGCGGGTCGGGGGGGAGAGACCCAGTACTTC
few	15	TRBJ1-1	.	TRBV20-1	CSARDSKRFVTEAFF	TGCAGTGCTAGAGATTCTAAGAGGTTTGTCACTGAAGCTTTCTTT
.	15	TRBJ2-1	TRBD2	TRBV29-1	CSVVIAGGPNNEQFF	TGCAGCGTTGTAATAGCGGGGGGGCCGAACAATGAGCAGTTCTTC
few	14	TRBJ2-7	TRBD1	TRBV18	CVSSSRQGSYEQYF	TGTGTCAGCTCATCACGACAGGGGTCCTACGAGCAGTACTTC
few	15	TRBJ2-3	TRBD1	TRBV20-1	CSARDHGTGVPTQYF	TGCAGTGCTAGAGATCATGGGACAGGCGTCCCCACGCAGTATTTT
few	14	TRBJ2-5	TRBD2	TRBV6-6	CASSSSGRQETQYF	TGTGCCAGCAGTTCTAGCGGGAGACAAGAGACCCAGTACTTC
.	18	TRBJ1-3	TRBD1	TRBV13	CASSLRFRDRGLGNTIYF	TGTGCCAGCAGCTTAAGGTTTCGGGACAGGGGGCTTGGAAACACCATATATTTT
.	14	TRBJ1-2	TRBD1	TRBV29-1	CSVGTGALFYGYTF	TGCAGCGTGGGGACAGGGGCCTTATTCTATGGCTACACCTTC
.	15	TRBJ2-3	.	TRBV5-4	CASSLPGPRADTQYF	TGTGCCAGCAGCCTACCGGGACCCAGGGCAGATACGCAGTATTTT
few	15	TRBJ2-5	TRBD1	TRBV28	CASSLMGTGQETQYF	TGTGCCAGCAGTCTGATGGGGACAGGCCAAGAGACCCAGTACTTC
.	13	TRBJ2-2	.	TRBV15	CATSRDQRNTLFF	TGTGCCACCAGCAGAGATCAAAGGAACACCCTGTTTTTT
.	14	TRBJ2-1	TRBD2	TRBV15	CATRQSAGYNEQFF	TGTGCCACCAGACAATCAGCGGGGTACAATGAGCAGTTCTTC
.	15	TRBJ2-5	TRBD2	TRBV20-1	CSAVLAGGYPETQYF	TGCAGTGCTGTGTTAGCGGGGGGGTACCCAGAGACCCAGTACTTC
.	15	TRBJ1-1	.	TRBV7-9	CASSSSGLMNAEAFF	TGTGCCAGCAGCTCGTCCGGACTGATGAACGCTGAAGCTTTCTTT
.	16	TRBJ2-1	TRBD2	TRBV5-1	CASSLVTGGYLHEQFF	TGCGCCAGCAGCTTGGTTACGGGGGGTTACCTTCATGAGCAGTTCTTC
.	14	TRBJ2-1	.	TRBV2	CASLGTREYNGQFF	TGTGCCAGCCTCGGGACAAGAGAATACAATGGGCAGTTCTTC
.	14	TRBJ1-2	TRBD1	TRBV20-1	CSARRDRGRSGYTF	TGCAGTGCTAGAAGGGACAGGGGGCGAAGTGGCTACACCTTC
few	13	TRBJ1-4	.	TRBV29-1	CSARRRDNEKLFF	TGCAGCGCCCGGAGAAGAGACAATGAAAAACTGTTTTTT
.	14	TRBJ1-1	.	TRBV5-1	CASSTRGGDTEAFF	TGCGCCAGCAGCACCAGGGGTGGGGACACTGAAGCTTTCTTT
few	20	TRBJ2-6	.	TRBV7-6	CASSLEFRSRGLSGANVLTF	TGTGCCAGCAGCTTAGAATTCCGTAGCAGGGGTCTCTCTGGGGCCAACGTCCTGACTTTC